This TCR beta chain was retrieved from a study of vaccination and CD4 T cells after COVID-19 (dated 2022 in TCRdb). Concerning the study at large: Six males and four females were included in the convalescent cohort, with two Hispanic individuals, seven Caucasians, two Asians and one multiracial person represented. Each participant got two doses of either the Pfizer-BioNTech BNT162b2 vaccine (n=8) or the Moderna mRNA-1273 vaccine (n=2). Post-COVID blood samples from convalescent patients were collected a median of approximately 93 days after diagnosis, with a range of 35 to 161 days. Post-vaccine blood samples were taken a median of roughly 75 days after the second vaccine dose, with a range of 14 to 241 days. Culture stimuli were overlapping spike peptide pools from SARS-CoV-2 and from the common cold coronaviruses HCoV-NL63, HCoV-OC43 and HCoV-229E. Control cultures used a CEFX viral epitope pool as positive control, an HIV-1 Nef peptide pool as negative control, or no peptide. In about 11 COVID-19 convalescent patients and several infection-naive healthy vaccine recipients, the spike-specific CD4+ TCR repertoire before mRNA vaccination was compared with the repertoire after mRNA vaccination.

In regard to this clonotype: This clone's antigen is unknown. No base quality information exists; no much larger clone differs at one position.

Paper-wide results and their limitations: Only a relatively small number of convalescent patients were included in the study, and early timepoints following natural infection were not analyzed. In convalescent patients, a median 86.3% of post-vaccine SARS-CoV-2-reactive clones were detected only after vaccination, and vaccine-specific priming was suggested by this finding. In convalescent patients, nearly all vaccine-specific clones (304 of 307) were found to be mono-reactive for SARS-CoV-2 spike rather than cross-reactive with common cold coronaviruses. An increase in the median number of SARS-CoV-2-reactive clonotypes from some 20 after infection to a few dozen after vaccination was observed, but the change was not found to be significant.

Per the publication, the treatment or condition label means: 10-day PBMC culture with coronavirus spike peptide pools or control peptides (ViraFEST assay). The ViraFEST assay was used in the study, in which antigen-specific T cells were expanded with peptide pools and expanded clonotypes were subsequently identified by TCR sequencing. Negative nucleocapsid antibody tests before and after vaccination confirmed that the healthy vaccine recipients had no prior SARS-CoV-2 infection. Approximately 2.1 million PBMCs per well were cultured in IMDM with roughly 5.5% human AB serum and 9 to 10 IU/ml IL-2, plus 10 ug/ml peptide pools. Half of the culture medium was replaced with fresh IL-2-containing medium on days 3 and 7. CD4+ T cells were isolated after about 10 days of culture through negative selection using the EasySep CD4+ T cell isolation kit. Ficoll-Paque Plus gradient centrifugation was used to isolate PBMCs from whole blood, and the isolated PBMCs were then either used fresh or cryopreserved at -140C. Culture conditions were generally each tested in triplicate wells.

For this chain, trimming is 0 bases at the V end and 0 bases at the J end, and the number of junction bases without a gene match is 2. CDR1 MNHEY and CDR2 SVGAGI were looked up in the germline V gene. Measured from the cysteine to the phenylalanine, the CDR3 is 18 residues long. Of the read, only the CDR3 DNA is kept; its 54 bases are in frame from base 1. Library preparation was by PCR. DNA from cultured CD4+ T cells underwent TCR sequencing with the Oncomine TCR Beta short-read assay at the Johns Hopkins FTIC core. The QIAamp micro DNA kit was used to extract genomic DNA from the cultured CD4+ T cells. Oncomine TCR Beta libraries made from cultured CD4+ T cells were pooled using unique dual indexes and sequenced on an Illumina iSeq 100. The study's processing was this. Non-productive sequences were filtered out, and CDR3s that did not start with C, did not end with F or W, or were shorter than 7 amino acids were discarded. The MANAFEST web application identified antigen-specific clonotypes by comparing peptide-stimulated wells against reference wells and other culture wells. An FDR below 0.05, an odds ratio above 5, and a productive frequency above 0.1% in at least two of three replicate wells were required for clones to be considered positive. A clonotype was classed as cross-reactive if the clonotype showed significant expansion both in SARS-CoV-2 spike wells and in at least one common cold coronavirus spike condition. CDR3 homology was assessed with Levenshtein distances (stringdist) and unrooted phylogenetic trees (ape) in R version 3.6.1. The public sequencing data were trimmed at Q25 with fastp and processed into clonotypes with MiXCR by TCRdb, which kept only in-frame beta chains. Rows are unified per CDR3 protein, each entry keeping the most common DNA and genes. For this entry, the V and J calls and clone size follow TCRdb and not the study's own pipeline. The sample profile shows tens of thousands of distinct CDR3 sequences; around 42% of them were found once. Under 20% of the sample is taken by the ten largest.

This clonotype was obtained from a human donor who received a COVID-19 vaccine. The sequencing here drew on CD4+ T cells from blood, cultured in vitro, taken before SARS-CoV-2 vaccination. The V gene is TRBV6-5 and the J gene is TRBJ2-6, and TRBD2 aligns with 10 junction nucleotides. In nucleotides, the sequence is TGTGCCAGCAGTTACTCGAGCGGGGGGGCCTCTGGGGCCAACGTCCTGACTTTC. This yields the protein CASSYSSGGASGANVLTF.